A selection of T cell receptor beta chains follows, all from one sample in a study of blood T cell repertoires in COVID-19. Produced via immunoSEQ multiplex PCR; TCRdb's table is partial and in-frame only. The sample shows fewer than 100,000 clones, about 86% of them seen only once. Sequencing was done on a sample of peripheral blood. These receptors all come from an elderly man in a cohort sampled during active COVID-19. Each CDR3 is given with its conserved first and last residue. The D gene is left open where the match is weak. Size is stated for part of the rows, as once, few or many counts, or as a class when the clone is expanded.

V: TRBV10-3; size: NA; length: 16; J: TRBJ1-6; D: NA; DNA: TGTGCCATCAGTGTTGTACCGAGCTCCTATAATTCACCCCTCCACTTT; CDR3: CAISVVPSSYNSPLHF
V: TRBV19; size: NA; length: 19; J: TRBJ2-1; D: TRBD1; DNA: TGTGCCAGTAGTAATGTGGCAGGGGGCGCGGGCCCTGCGGTGGGTGAGCAGTTCTTC; CDR3: CASSNVAGGAGPAVGEQFF
V: TRBV2; size: NA; length: 16; J: TRBJ2-1; D: TRBD2; DNA: TGTGCCAGCAGTACTACCCCTAGCGGGGGGGCGGGTGAGCAGTTCTTC; CDR3: CASSTTPSGGAGEQFF
V: TRBV7-9; size: NA; length: 14; J: TRBJ1-1; D: TRBD1; DNA: TGTGCCAGCAGCCTGGGACAGGGGGCAGGTGAAGCTTTCTTT; CDR3: CASSLGQGAGEAFF
V: TRBV9; size: NA; length: 15; J: TRBJ2-5; D: TRBD2; DNA: TGTGCCAGCAGCGTAGCGGGGGGGCGCAAAGAGACCCAGTACTTC; CDR3: CASSVAGGRKETQYF
V: TRBV19; size: NA; length: 16; J: TRBJ2-3; D: TRBD1; DNA: TGTGCCAGTAGTATTCTCCCGACAGGGGTGAAAGATACGCAGTATTTT; CDR3: CASSILPTGVKDTQYF
V: TRBV7-8; size: NA; length: 15; J: TRBJ1-1; D: NA; DNA: TGTGCCAGCAGCGACAGACGGATAACGGCCACTGAAGCTTTCTTT; CDR3: CASSDRRITATEAFF
V: TRBV6-5; size: large; length: 15; J: TRBJ2-1; D: NA; DNA: TGTGCCAGCACTCAGGGGCGTAGCTCCTACAATGAGCAGTTCTTC; CDR3: CASTQGRSSYNEQFF
V: TRBV28; size: NA; length: 14; J: TRBJ1-2; D: NA; DNA: TGTGCCAGCAGCTCGACGCCCCGGAGGTATGGCTACACCTTC; CDR3: CASSSTPRRYGYTF
V: TRBV18; size: few; length: 16; J: TRBJ2-3; D: TRBD2; DNA: TGTGCCAGCTCAGTCGGACTAGCGGGGACCACAGATACGCAGTATTTT; CDR3: CASSVGLAGTTDTQYF
V: TRBV27; size: NA; length: 19; J: TRBJ1-6; D: TRBD1; DNA: TGTGCCAGCACCCCGGGGACAGGCAGACTAAACACCTATAATTCACCCCTCCACTTT; CDR3: CASTPGTGRLNTYNSPLHF
V: TRBV9; size: NA; length: 14; J: TRBJ1-1; D: NA; DNA: TGTGCCAGCGGCCGGCAGGGGTTGAACACTGAAGCTTTCTTT; CDR3: CASGRQGLNTEAFF
V: TRBV5-4; size: NA; length: 15; J: TRBJ2-2; D: NA; DNA: TGTGCCAGCAGCTTGGAGGGGGTGAACACCGGGGAGCTGTTTTTT; CDR3: CASSLEGVNTGELFF
V: TRBV5-6; size: NA; length: 16; J: TRBJ1-3; D: TRBD1; DNA: TGTGCCAGCAGCTCGGGACAGGGGGCGTGGGGAAACACCATATATTTT; CDR3: CASSSGQGAWGNTIYF
V: TRBV6-6; size: NA; length: 15; J: TRBJ1-1; D: NA; DNA: TGTGCCAGCAGTTACTCGCAGGCGCAGGGCACTGAAGCTTTCTTT; CDR3: CASSYSQAQGTEAFF
V: TRBV24-1; size: NA; length: 15; J: TRBJ2-2; D: NA; DNA: TGTGCCACCAGTGGAGGCACCTTCTACACCGGGGAGCTGTTTTTT; CDR3: CATSGGTFYTGELFF
V: TRBV28; size: NA; length: 15; J: TRBJ1-5; D: NA; DNA: TGTGCCAGCAGTTTAGGAGGGAGACGAGATCAGCCCCAGCATTTT; CDR3: CASSLGGRRDQPQHF
V: TRBV7-9; size: NA; length: 12; J: TRBJ2-1; D: NA; DNA: TGTGCCAGCAGCTTAGAAAGCGGTGAGCAGTTCTTC; CDR3: CASSLESGEQFF
V: TRBV14; size: NA; length: 15; J: TRBJ1-3; D: TRBD1; DNA: TGTGCCAGCAGCCCGGGACAGGGAGCTGGAAACACCATATATTTT; CDR3: CASSPGQGAGNTIYF
V: TRBV24-1; size: NA; length: 16; J: TRBJ2-1; D: TRBD2; DNA: TGTGCCACCAGTGTGGTAGCGGGTAGCTCCTACAATGAGCAGTTCTTC; CDR3: CATSVVAGSSYNEQFF
V: TRBV7-2; size: NA; length: 14; J: TRBJ2-3; D: NA; DNA: TGTGCCAGCAGCTCAAGCGGCCCGGGAGATACGCAGTATTTT; CDR3: CASSSSGPGDTQYF
V: TRBV7-9; size: NA; length: 15; J: TRBJ2-7; D: NA; DNA: TGTGCCAGCAGCCCAGTGGGGGGGGGCCCCTACGAGCAGTACTTC; CDR3: CASSPVGGGPYEQYF
V: TRBV7-6; size: NA; length: 18; J: TRBJ2-3; D: TRBD2; DNA: TGTGCCAGCAGCCTTGTCGGGACTAGCGGGGAGAGGGCAGATACGCAGTATTTT; CDR3: CASSLVGTSGERADTQYF
V: TRBV2; size: once; length: 13; J: TRBJ1-1; D: NA; DNA: TGTGCCAGCACTGCCGGACAGTACACTGAAGCTTTCTTT; CDR3: CASTAGQYTEAFF
V: TRBV13; size: NA; length: 15; J: TRBJ1-6; D: NA; DNA: TGTGCCAGCAGCTTGAAAGGGGCTGGGAATTCACCCCTCCACTTT; CDR3: CASSLKGAGNSPLHF
V: TRBV5-4; size: NA; length: 14; J: TRBJ1-1; D: NA; DNA: TGTGCCAGCAGCCAACAGGGCCCCTGGCCTGAAGCTTTCTTT; CDR3: CASSQQGPWPEAFF
V: TRBV3-1/TRBV3-2; size: NA; length: 14; J: TRBJ2-5; D: NA; DNA: TGTGCCAGCAGCCAAGCGACAGCCCAAGAGACCCAGTACTTC; CDR3: CASSQATAQETQYF
V: TRBV25-1; size: NA; length: 13; J: TRBJ1-1; D: TRBD1; DNA: TGTGCCAGCAGCCTGACAGGGGGAACTGAAGCTTTCTTT; CDR3: CASSLTGGTEAFF
V: TRBV6-2/TRBV6-3; size: NA; length: 13; J: TRBJ2-3; D: NA; DNA: TGTGCCAGCAGTTACAGTAGTTCGGATACGCAGTATTTT; CDR3: CASSYSSSDTQYF
V: TRBV5-1; size: NA; length: 14; J: TRBJ1-1; D: NA; DNA: TGCGCCAGCAGCTTGGCCAGGGCTAACACTGAAGCTTTCTTT; CDR3: CASSLARANTEAFF
V: TRBV19; size: NA; length: 17; J: TRBJ2-5; D: NA; DNA: TGTGCCAGTAGTACTCCGTGGGGGCAGTTGGGCCAAGAGACCCAGTACTTC; CDR3: CASSTPWGQLGQETQYF
V: TRBV5-6; size: NA; length: 14; J: TRBJ1-1; D: NA; DNA: TGTGCCAGCAGTTCCATTTTGTTGAACACTGAAGCTTTCTTT; CDR3: CASSSILLNTEAFF
V: TRBV3-1/TRBV3-2; size: NA; length: 16; J: TRBJ2-2; D: TRBD2; DNA: TGTGCCAGCAGCCTAGCGGGGGGACGAATCACCGGGGAGCTGTTTTTT; CDR3: CASSLAGGRITGELFF
V: TRBV28; size: NA; length: 18; J: TRBJ2-3; D: NA; DNA: TGTGCCAGCAGTTCCCTACCGGGACTTTCCCCGGACACAGATACGCAGTATTTT; CDR3: CASSSLPGLSPDTDTQYF
V: TRBV5-4; size: NA; length: 13; J: TRBJ1-1; D: NA; DNA: TGTGCCAGCAGCCCAGCCCGGGGAACTGAAGCTTTCTTT; CDR3: CASSPARGTEAFF
V: TRBV28; size: NA; length: 15; J: TRBJ1-5; D: NA; DNA: TGTGCCAGCAGTGATCGGAGGGCCAGCAATCAGCCCCAGCATTTT; CDR3: CASSDRRASNQPQHF
V: TRBV9; size: NA; length: 17; J: TRBJ2-3; D: TRBD2; DNA: TGTGCCAGCAGCGCCCTTATTAGCGGGGGGGACACAGATACGCAGTATTTT; CDR3: CASSALISGGDTDTQYF
V: TRBV6-5; size: once; length: 14; J: TRBJ2-7; D: TRBD1; DNA: TGTGCCAGCAGTCCAGCAGGGGGCCCTTACGAGCAGTACTTC; CDR3: CASSPAGGPYEQYF
V: TRBV19; size: NA; length: 16; J: TRBJ1-5; D: TRBD1; DNA: TGTGCCAGTAGTGCCCCGACAGGGATGGGCAATCAGCCCCAGCATTTT; CDR3: CASSAPTGMGNQPQHF
V: TRBV29-1; size: NA; length: 15; J: TRBJ1-2; D: TRBD1; DNA: TGCAGCGTAATGGCCCCCCGACAGGGTTACTATGGCTACACCTTC; CDR3: CSVMAPRQGYYGYTF
V: TRBV21-1; size: NA; length: 17; J: TRBJ1-4; D: NA; DNA: TGTGCCAGCAGCAGTCGACAGGGTATGGGGACTAATGAAAAACTGTTTTTT; CDR3: CASSSRQGMGTNEKLFF
V: TRBV4-1; size: NA; length: 14; J: TRBJ1-2; D: NA; DNA: TGCGCCAGCAGCCAAGATCAACAGCCTGGCGGCTACACCTTC; CDR3: CASSQDQQPGGYTF
V: TRBV6-4; size: NA; length: 13; J: TRBJ1-2; D: NA; DNA: TGTGCCAGCAGTGCGGGAATCGACTATGGCTACACCTTC; CDR3: CASSAGIDYGYTF
V: TRBV5-5; size: NA; length: 14; J: TRBJ1-5; D: TRBD1; DNA: TGTGCCAGCAGCTTTGGGCAGGGGGATCAGCCCCAGCATTTT; CDR3: CASSFGQGDQPQHF
V: TRBV7-2; size: once; length: 13; J: TRBJ2-3; D: NA; DNA: TGTGCCAGCAGCTGGGCTACGACAGATACGCAGTATTTT; CDR3: CASSWATTDTQYF
V: TRBV5-1; size: many; length: 13; J: TRBJ2-1; D: TRBD1; DNA: TGCGCCAGCAGCGGGACAGTTTACAATGAGCAGTTCTTC; CDR3: CASSGTVYNEQFF
V: TRBV27; size: many; length: 14; J: TRBJ2-7; D: NA; DNA: TGTGCCAGCAGTTTAGCCCGGACAGACTACGAGCAGTACTTC; CDR3: CASSLARTDYEQYF
V: TRBV6-1; size: NA; length: 16; J: TRBJ2-5; D: NA; DNA: TGTGCCAGCAGTGAGAGGGCCAATAGCCAACGGGAGACCCAGTACTTC; CDR3: CASSERANSQRETQYF
V: TRBV29-1; size: NA; length: 15; J: TRBJ1-1; D: NA; DNA: TGCAGCGGGGCTTCGTGGGGGGTACTGAACACTGAAGCTTTCTTT; CDR3: CSGASWGVLNTEAFF
V: TRBV6-2/TRBV6-3; size: few; length: 12; J: TRBJ2-5; D: NA; DNA: TGTGCCAGCAGTCCAACGAGGGAGACCCAGTACTTC; CDR3: CASSPTRETQYF
V: TRBV4-2; size: NA; length: 16; J: TRBJ2-3; D: NA; DNA: TGTGCCAGCAGCCAAGGGACAGAGACTCTGACAGATACGCAGTATTTT; CDR3: CASSQGTETLTDTQYF
V: TRBV5-1; size: NA; length: 18; J: TRBJ1-1; D: NA; DNA: TGCGCCAGCAGCTTGTCTTCAGGGGTGAATAATAGGGACACTGAAGCTTTCTTT; CDR3: CASSLSSGVNNRDTEAFF
V: TRBV19; size: NA; length: 14; J: TRBJ2-3; D: NA; DNA: TGTGCCAGTAATGGGGCGGCGTTGGGGGATACGCAGTATTTT; CDR3: CASNGAALGDTQYF
V: TRBV7-9; size: NA; length: 14; J: TRBJ2-3; D: TRBD2; DNA: TGTGCCAGCAGCGAGCGGGGGGCCACAGATACGCAGTATTTT; CDR3: CASSERGATDTQYF
V: TRBV10-3; size: NA; length: 16; J: TRBJ1-2; D: NA; DNA: TGTGCCATCAGGCCCTACGAGGGGGGGGGAAGCTATGGCTACACCTTC; CDR3: CAIRPYEGGGSYGYTF
V: TRBV19; size: NA; length: 14; J: TRBJ2-3; D: NA; DNA: TGTGCCAGTAGTATGAGGGGGGGGTCAGATACGCAGTATTTT; CDR3: CASSMRGGSDTQYF
V: TRBV28; size: NA; length: 16; J: TRBJ1-5; D: NA; DNA: TGTGCCAGCAGTTTTAGGAGGGGCCCTAGCAATCAGCCCCAGCATTTT; CDR3: CASSFRRGPSNQPQHF